This T cell receptor (beta chain) was sequenced during a study of blood T cell repertoires in COVID-19. Study in general: Sample material is recorded as cDNA or gDNA derived from T cells, B-cell-depleted T cells, or PBMCs.

At least ten counts were recorded for this clone. Looked up from germline, CDR1 is SGHTA and CDR2 is FQGNSA. The length of the CDR3 is 13 residues. Trimming shortened V by 4 bases and J by 7 bases, and 11 bases separated the two germline ends. In the source study's methods: Nucleated cell number was recorded as an estimate derived from reference gene primer amplification. TCRdb keeps only in-frame clones here, not all; method: immunoSEQ multiplex PCR. That table furnishes V, J and clone size, whereas the DNA furnished D and trimming. The table shows around 240,000 clones, with 86% occurring only once.

This rearrangement joins TRBV7-2 to TRBJ2-1, with D perhaps matching TRBD2 (5 bases). The sequence came from a woman aged 45 to 65 who had recovered from COVID-19. The sample consisted of PBMCs or T cells enriched from blood (not recorded which). This CDR3 reads CASSSTTLNEQFF. The CDR3 DNA reads TGTGCCAGCAGCTCGACTACTCTGAATGAGCAGTTCTTC.